This entry describes one T cell receptor (beta chain). The sample is drawn from a study of beta chain features in type 1 diabetes. The V end lost 3 bases, the J end lost 3 bases, and 13 bases lay between the germline ends. The CDR3 consists of 15 residues. Germline V lookup: CDR1 LNHDA, CDR2 SQIVND (reference sequence). Expressed TCRB transcripts got sequenced, as all isolated RNA was reverse transcribed. The study sequenced naive, central memory and regulatory T cell samples to an average of around 3.4 million reads. Measured with immunoSEQ multiplex PCR; TCRdb has only the in-frame clones, and not every one. The data show around 300,000 clones, under 8.5% seen once.

The receptor comes from a woman aged 18-29 years in good health. Sequencing was carried out using central memory CD4+ T cells from blood. The chain joins TRBV19 to TRBJ2-3; perhaps D is TRBD1 or TRBD2 (6 bases each). The CDR3 DNA sequence: TGTGCCAGTAGTATTTCCCGGGGGCCTACAGATACGCAGTATTTT. It specifies CASSISRGPTDTQYF.